This T cell receptor beta chain came from a study of cytomegalovirus exposure and HLA in healthy donors. Study-wide findings and caveats: Accurate predictions that matched the HLA-A and HLA-B alleles of most subjects were reportedly made from TCR beta sequences.

At the time of sampling, donors were nominally healthy, though unrecorded immune exposures were likely. It was with 60 Vbeta and 13 Jbeta primers that the PCR ran. TCRdb's copy holds only in-frame clones and misses some; the assay was immunoSEQ multiplex PCR. The table has approximately 170,000 clones, around four fifths seen once. With respect to this clone: No antigen is known for it. Germline is not matched at one junction end, which may reflect a read error.

Germline V gives CDR1 MNHNY, CDR2 SVGAGI (reference sequence). This CDR3 is 15 amino acids long. Source material: PBMCs. V and J are TRBV6-6 and TRBJ2-7; D might be TRBD2 (5 bases). The clonotype was recovered from a boy aged 2-15 years in good health and CMV-seronegative. CDR3: CAGSYSGSVNYEQYF. Here the CDR3 DNA reads TGTGCCGGCAGTTACTCGGGTAGCGTAAACTACGAGCAGTACTTC.